The rows below give T cell receptor beta chains drawn from one sample of a study of human T cells and chemical hapten exposure. TCRdb reprocessed the RACE reads via MiXCR and lists one record per CDR3 protein. The data contain more than 250,000 distinct CDR3 sequences, 7.5% to 9% of them singletons. Material: whole blood, obtained in connection with sensitization to the hapten diphenylcyclopropenone (DPC). All receptors derive from a man aged 18 to 35 with alopecia areata. Some clones in this sample may be carry-over from other donors' samples. CDR3s include the opening cysteine and the closing phenylalanine or tryptophan. D genes are given only for firm matches.

TRBJ1-5 | - | TRBV6-2/TRBV6-3 | CASSDGNQPQHF
TRBJ1-5 | TRBD1 | TRBV5-1 | CASSVVPTGGKFNQPQHF
TRBJ2-1 | TRBD1 | TRBV11-1 | CASSFDRDHEQFF
TRBJ2-3 | - | TRBV10-3 | CAISESEGGTDTQYF
TRBJ2-5 | - | TRBV6-5 | CATKPTWTAGETQYF
TRBJ1-2 | TRBD1 | TRBV5-1 | CASSWGGTGDTNGYTF
TRBJ2-1 | - | TRBV28 | CASLTGSNEQFF
TRBJ1-6 | - | TRBV20-1 | CSARDRGVWLPLHF
TRBJ2-5 | TRBD1 | TRBV9 | CASSVEDRGRGETQYF
TRBJ1-5 | - | TRBV27 | CASSLQGWNQPQHF
TRBJ2-6 | - | TRBV4-3 | CASSQDNWGPGANVLTF
TRBJ2-3 | - | TRBV6-1 | CASSEGYRISTDTQYF
TRBJ2-2 | - | TRBV20-1 | CSAVRDTSVTGELFF
TRBJ1-2 | - | TRBV9 | CASSVDDRRSAGHGYTF
TRBJ1-6 | TRBD1 | TRBV5-6 | CASSFWTGYNSPLHF
TRBJ2-2 | - | TRBV5-4 | CASSLPRTDTNTGELFF
TRBJ1-3 | TRBD1 | TRBV3-1 | CASSQEGADGNTIYF
TRBJ1-1 | - | TRBV12-3/TRBV12-4 | CASSLARRVGAPEAFF
TRBJ1-2 | - | TRBV28 | CASRGRGNYGYTF
TRBJ1-6 | - | TRBV9 | CASSVPGPNSPLHF
TRBJ1-6 | TRBD1 | TRBV4-2 | CASSQDRGQLYSPLHF
TRBJ2-6 | - | TRBV28 | CASSPWDSGANVLTF
TRBJ2-3 | - | TRBV15 | CATSREGVEDTQYF
TRBJ1-4 | - | TRBV12-3/TRBV12-4 | CASSLVQNNEKLFF
TRBJ1-1 | - | TRBV5-1 | CASSLQGWGNTEAFF
TRBJ1-4 | TRBD1 | TRBV29-1 | CSTEDRAGEKLFF
TRBJ1-1 | - | TRBV21-1 | CASSNPTTMNTEAFF
TRBJ1-2 | TRBD1 | TRBV7-8 | CASSTRTGGIYGYTF